This T cell receptor beta chain was sequenced for a study of cytomegalovirus exposure and HLA in healthy donors. The study's findings and limits: In vitro testing confirmed a few CMV-associated chains as specific for CMV antigens. It was reported that the classifier diagnosed cytomegalovirus status with high specificity and sensitivity in both the original and validation cohorts.

PCR primers comprised 60 Vbeta and 13 Jbeta primers. Sequencing was performed with immunoSEQ multiplex PCR; in TCRdb, only in-frame clones are kept and a portion is missing. The sample lists 150,000 or so clones, about 82% seen once, with roughly 0.82% in the top ten. J gave up 0 bases and V 6 bases, and 3 bases lay outside the gene matches. The germline gives CDR1 LGHNT, CDR2 FRNRAP. The CDR3 loop spans 15 amino acids. With regard to this clone: The antigen is not known.

The chain uses TRBV12-5 and TRBJ1-3, with 9 bases that match TRBD1. This TCR was recovered from a female donor in good health and CMV-seronegative. Sequenced material: PBMCs. The DNA for the CDR3 is TGTGCTAGTGGGGACAGGGGTGCCTCTGGAAACACCATATATTTT. This sequence encodes CASGDRGASGNTIYF.